Below, 16 T cell receptor beta chains from the same sample are listed, as sequenced in a study of Graves' ophthalmopathy and Graves' hyperthyroidism. TCR beta CDR3 regions were amplified from RNA transcripts. HTBI primers were employed in first-round RT-PCR, then a second-round multiplex PCR followed. TCRdb called the multiplex PCR reads again in MiXCR, with one record for every CDR3 protein. The table shows roughly 600,000 distinct CDR3 sequences, with just under 40% occurring only once. The sequenced material came from peripheral blood or thyroid tissue (not recorded which). Receptors were obtained from an adult man with Graves' hyperthyroidism.

V and J are TRBV20-1 and TRBJ2-3, with 9 bases that match TRBD2. Germline V lookup: CDR1 DFQATT, CDR2 SNEGSKA (reference sequence). Trimming cost V 1 base and J 6 bases; bases outside gene matches: 11. This CDR3 region has 16 residues. The CDR3 here is CSARARERGAADTQYF. The DNA of the CDR3 is TGCAGTGCTAGAGCCAGGGAGCGGGGGGCGGCCGATACGCAGTATTTT.

This clonotype was found many times. The V call is TRBV19, the J call TRBJ1-3; D may be TRBD1 (6 bases). Germline V lookup: CDR1 LNHDA, CDR2 SQIVND (reference sequence). The V end was cut by 7 bases, the J end by 2 bases, with 12 bases between. The CDR3 contains 14 residues. The DNA of the CDR3 is TGTGCCAGTACTTCAGGGGTTACTGGAAACACCATATATTTT. Protein sequence: CASTSGVTGNTIYF.

The chain carries TRBV6-4 and TRBJ2-3; 10 bases are shared with TRBD2. Germline assignment: CDR1 MRHNA and CDR2 SNTAGT. The ends lost 5 bases at V and 6 bases at J; junction bases unmatched: 8. The CDR3 extends over 15 amino acids. The CDR3 nucleotides are TGTGCCAGCAGTCCTAGCGGGGGTACCTCTGATACGCAGTATTTT. Its protein product is CASSPSGGTSDTQYF.

The chain is built from TRBV7-9 and TRBJ2-4; D assignment may be TRBD1 or TRBD2 (5 bases each). The CDR3 has 16 residues. Germline V gene sequence: CDR1 SEHNR, CDR2 FQNEAQ (reference sequence). V was pared by 4 bases and J by 6 bases, with 19 bases between. DNA for the CDR3: TGTGCCAGCAGCTACGGACTCGAGGGGAGAACAAACATTCAGTACTTC. It codes for CASSYGLEGRTNIQYF.

The chain combines TRBV12-3 or TRBV12-4 with TRBJ2-7; either TRBD1 or TRBD2 may supply D (5 bases each). The CDR3 extends over 13 amino acids. The ends were cut back, 5 bases at V and 2 bases at J, with 10 bases in the middle. The CDR3 sequence: CASSAGAAYEQYF. The CDR3 nucleotides are TGTGCCAGCAGTGCCGGGGCAGCCTACGAGCAGTACTTC.

In the case of this clonotype: This may arise from a read error, as a much more abundant clone is one base away. Since the CDR3 does not end with the conserved phenylalanine or tryptophan, this likely comes from a read error. This rearrangement joins TRBV7-6 to TRBJ2-5, with D uncertain. The CDR3 loop spans 12 amino acids. The V and J ends lost 7 bases and 5 bases respectively, with 11 bases between them. Germline assignment: CDR1 SGHVS and CDR2 FNYEAQ. CDR3 in amino acids: CASKTDRETQYS. For the CDR3, the DNA is TGTGCCAGCAAGACGGACCGGGAGACCCAGTACTCC.

As for this clonotype: This may come from a read error, since a much larger clone is one base off. V gene TRBV5-5 combines with J gene TRBJ2-7; D ambiguous. CDR1 and CDR2 (germline): SGHKS, YYEKEE (reference sequence). This CDR3 region has 12 residues. V shed 1 base and J shed 6 bases, with 8 bases lying between them. This CDR3 reads CASSLWFREQYF. In nucleotides, the CDR3 is TGTGCCAGCAGCTTGTGGTTCCGCGAGCAGTACTTC.

At least ten counts were recorded for this clonotype. The chain has TRBV15 and TRBJ1-4; 7 nucleotides line up with TRBD1. CDR1 is LNHNV and CDR2 is YYDKDF in the germline V gene (reference sequence). CDR3 length: 16 residues. With 1 base clipped from V and 0 bases from J, the junction kept 2 bases outside the gene matches. Written as DNA, the CDR3 is TGTGCCACCAGCAGAGTAGGGGGCTCAACTAATGAAAAACTGTTTTTT. Translated, it gives CATSRVGGSTNEKLFF.

Regarding this clonotype: The DNA is left out, because the CDR3 cannot be placed on it with certainty; the CDR3 is given as TCRdb lists it. The V and J genes are TRBV20-1 and TRBJ2-2; the table's D gene call, TRBD2, was not cross checked with the DNA. The germline CDR1 and CDR2 sequences are DFQATT and SNEGSKA (reference sequence). The length of the CDR3 is 13 amino acids, counting both ends. CDR3: CSAYGALTGSCFF.

J is TRBJ2-7 and V is TRBV10-3; maybe TRBD1 (6 bases). Deletions cut 10 bases from V and 4 bases from J, with 17 bases between. Per germline, CDR1 ENHRY and CDR2 SYGVKD. The CDR3 runs to 13 residues. The CDR3 nucleotides read TGTGCCAGCGCCCCGGGACACCTATACGAGCAGTACTTC. It codes for CASAPGHLYEQYF.

This clonotype has just a few counts. V and J are TRBV20-1 and TRBJ2-2; possible D gene TRBD1, 7 bases. The germline CDR1 and CDR2 sequences are DFQATT and SNEGSKA (reference sequence). This CDR3 has 14 residues. Trimming took off 5 bases at V and 5 bases at J, with 15 bases between the two ends. CDR3 DNA: TGCAGTGCTCAGGGGGACAGCGGGACCGGGGAGCTGTTTTTT. This encodes CSAQGDSGTGELFF.

In this sample, this clonotype turned up many times. V gene TRBV24-1 combines with J gene TRBJ2-5; possible D gene TRBD2, 7 bases. The CDR3 consists of 15 residues. Looked up from germline, CDR1 is KGHDR and CDR2 is SFDVKD. V lost 5 bases and J 5 bases, leaving 17 bases between the germline ends. The chain's CDR3 is CATSAARGLGETQYF. For the CDR3, the DNA is TGTGCCACCAGTGCGGCGCGGGGGCTTGGCGAGACCCAGTACTTC.

This clonotype has just one count. In DNA form, the CDR3 reads TGTGCCAGCAGCACAAGCGGACAGGGCCGGAATGGCTACACCTTC. It translates to CASSTSGQGRNGYTF. This rearrangement joins TRBV7-3 to TRBJ1-2, with 8 bases lining up with TRBD1. Germline CDR1 is SGHTA and CDR2 is FQGTGA. The CDR3 has 15 amino acids. With 5 bases clipped from V and 6 bases from J, the junction kept 11 bases outside the gene matches.

This clonotype has just a few counts. The chain links TRBV5-1 to TRBJ2-5, with 9 positions matching TRBD2. The germline V gene has CDR1 SGHRS and CDR2 YFSETQ. The trim removed 0 bases at V and 1 base at J, leaving 4 bases unmatched. This CDR3 region has 16 residues. CDR3 sequence (DNA): TGCGCCAGCAGCTTGGGTAGCGGGGGCGTCCAAGAGACCCAGTACTTC. Protein sequence: CASSLGSGGVQETQYF.

This clonotype was observed at least ten times. The V and J genes are TRBV7-2 and TRBJ2-7; TRBD2 matches at 9 bases. Germline-derived CDR1 and CDR2 are SGHTA and FQGNSA. With V trimmed by 1 base and J by 5 bases, 6 bases remained unmatched. This CDR3 is built from 15 residues. The CDR3 protein is CASSLGAGGPNEQYF. The CDR3 nucleotides are TGTGCCAGCAGCTTAGGGGCGGGAGGGCCTAACGAGCAGTACTTC. The full variable domain, in which reference TRBV7-2 and TRBJ2-7 provide the parts outside the CDR3, is GAGVSQSPSNKVTEKGKDVELRCDPISGHTALYWYRQSLGQGLEFLIYFQGNSAPDKSGLPSDRFSAERTGGSVSTLTIQRTQQEDSAVYLCASSLGAGGPNEQYFGPGTRLTVT.

This rearrangement joins TRBV25-1 to TRBJ2-7, with TRBD1 identical over 7 bases. This CDR3 has 13 amino acids. Germline CDR1 reads MGHDK; CDR2 reads SYGVNS. Losses at the gene ends were 6 bases for V and 5 bases for J; bases not matched to a gene: 7. Here the CDR3 DNA reads TGTGCCAGCAGCCAGACAGGGTTTAACGAGCAGTACTTC. This translates into CASSQTGFNEQYF.